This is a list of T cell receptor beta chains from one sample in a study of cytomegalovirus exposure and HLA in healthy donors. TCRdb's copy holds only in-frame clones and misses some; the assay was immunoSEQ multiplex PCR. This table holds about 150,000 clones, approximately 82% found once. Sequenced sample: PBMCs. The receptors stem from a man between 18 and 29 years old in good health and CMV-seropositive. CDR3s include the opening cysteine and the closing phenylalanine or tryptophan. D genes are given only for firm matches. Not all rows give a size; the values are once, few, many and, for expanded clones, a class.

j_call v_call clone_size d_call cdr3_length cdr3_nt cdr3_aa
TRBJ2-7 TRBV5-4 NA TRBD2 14 TGTGCCAGCAGCCTGGGGGAGGGAGGCTACGAGCAGTACTTC CASSLGEGGYEQYF
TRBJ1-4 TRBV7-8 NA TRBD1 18 TGTGCCAGAGGGGGGGTCCGGGACAGGGGGCAGGCTAATGAAAAACTGTTTTTT CARGGVRDRGQANEKLFF
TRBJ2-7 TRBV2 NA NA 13 TGTGCCAGCAGTAGCCACCGCACCTACGAGCAGTACTTC CASSSHRTYEQYF
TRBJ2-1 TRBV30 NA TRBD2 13 TGTGCCTGTAGCGGGAGGTACTACAATGAGCAGTTCTTC CACSGRYYNEQFF
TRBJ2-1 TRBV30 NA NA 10 TGTGCCTGGAAAGGAGGCGAGCAGTTCTTC CAWKGGEQFF
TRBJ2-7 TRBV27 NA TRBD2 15 TGTGCCAGCAGTCCCCTAGCGGGAGTTCTCTACGAGCAGTACTTC CASSPLAGVLYEQYF
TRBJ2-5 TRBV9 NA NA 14 TGTGCCAGCAGCGTATTAGAGGCGGCAGAGACCCAGTACTTC CASSVLEAAETQYF
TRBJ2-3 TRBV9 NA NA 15 TGTGCCAGCAACCCGCGGGGCGGGCGGGCAGATACGCAGTATTTT CASNPRGGRADTQYF
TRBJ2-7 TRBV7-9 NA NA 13 TGTTCCAGCAGTTCAGACAGCTCCTACGAGCAGTACTTC CSSSSDSSYEQYF
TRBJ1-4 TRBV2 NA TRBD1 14 TGTGCCAGCAGGAAGGGACAGGAGAACGAAAAACTGTTTTTT CASRKGQENEKLFF
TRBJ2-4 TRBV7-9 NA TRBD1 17 TGTGCCAGCAGCCCGACCCTAGCCGGGACAGACAAAAACATTCAGTACTTC CASSPTLAGTDKNIQYF
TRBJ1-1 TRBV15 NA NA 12 TGTGCCACCAGCATACAGAACACTGAAGCTTTCTTT CATSIQNTEAFF
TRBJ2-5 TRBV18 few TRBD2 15 TGTGCCAGCTCCCCAGGGCGGAGCGGGGAAGAGACCCAGTACTTC CASSPGRSGEETQYF
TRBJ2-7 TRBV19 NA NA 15 TGTGCCAGTAGTATAGATCTAGGTGGCGGGTACGAGCAGTACTTC CASSIDLGGGYEQYF
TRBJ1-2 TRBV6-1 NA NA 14 TGTGCCAGCAGGGAGGAAGGGGGGGACTATGGCTACACCTTC CASREEGGDYGYTF
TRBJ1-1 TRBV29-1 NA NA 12 TGCAGCGCACAGGACGGGAACACTGAAGCTTTCTTT CSAQDGNTEAFF
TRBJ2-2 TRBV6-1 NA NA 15 TGTGCCAGCAGTGAAGCGGGCCCAGGCAACGGGGAGCTGTTTTTT CASSEAGPGNGELFF
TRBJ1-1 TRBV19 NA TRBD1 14 TGTGCCAGTAACCAACAGGGGGCGGTCACTGAAGCTTTCTTT CASNQQGAVTEAFF
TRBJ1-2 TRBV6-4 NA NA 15 TGTGCCAGCAGTGCCCCCGGGGGAGTTAACTATGGCTACACCTTC CASSAPGGVNYGYTF
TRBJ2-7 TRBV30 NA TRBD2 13 TGTGCCTGGAGCCGACTAGCGGACTACGAGCAGTACTTC CAWSRLADYEQYF
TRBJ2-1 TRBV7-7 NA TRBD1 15 TGTGCTAGCAGCCGGGACAGCTTGACCTACAATGAGCAGTTCTTC CASSRDSLTYNEQFF
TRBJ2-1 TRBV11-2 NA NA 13 TGTGCCAGCAGCTTAGGGAGGATGGATGCTGCGCTCTTC CASSLGRMDAALF
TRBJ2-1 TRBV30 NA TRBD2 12 TGTGCCTGGAGTCGGGAGGGCTATGAGCAGTTCTTC CAWSREGYEQFF
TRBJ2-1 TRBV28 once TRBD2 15 TGTGCCAGCAGTTTAAATCCGGGAGGGGGCAATGAGCAGTTCTTC CASSLNPGGGNEQFF
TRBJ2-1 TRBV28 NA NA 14 TGTGCCAGCCTCACGGACACAGAGGTCAATGAGCAGTTCTTC CASLTDTEVNEQFF
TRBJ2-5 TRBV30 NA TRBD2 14 TGTGCCTGGAGTGGGACTAGCGGGTGGGAGACCCAGTACTTC CAWSGTSGWETQYF
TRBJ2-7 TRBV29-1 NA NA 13 TGCAGCGTCGGGACTCCAAGCTCCTACGAGCAGTACTTC CSVGTPSSYEQYF
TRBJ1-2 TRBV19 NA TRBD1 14 TGTGCCAGTAAACCGACAGGGGCGGGCTATGGCTACACCTTC CASKPTGAGYGYTF
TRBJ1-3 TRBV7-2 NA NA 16 TGTGCCAGCAGCTTAGCGACAGGCCTCTCTGGAAACACCATATATTTT CASSLATGLSGNTIYF
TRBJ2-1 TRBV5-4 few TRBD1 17 TGTGCCAGCAGCGCCGGGACAGGCGGCTCTCCCTACAATGAGCAGTTCTTC CASSAGTGGSPYNEQFF
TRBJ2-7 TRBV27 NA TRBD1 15 TGTGCCAGCAGTAACCGGGACAGGGGGTTGAGCGAGCAGTACTTC CASSNRDRGLSEQYF
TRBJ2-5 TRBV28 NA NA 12 TGTGCCAGCAAGGGCGGGTTCGAGACCCAGTACTTC CASKGGFETQYF
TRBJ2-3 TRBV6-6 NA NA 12 TGTGCCAGCAGGCCAGGGACAGATACGCAGTATTTT CASRPGTDTQYF
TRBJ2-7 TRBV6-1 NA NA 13 TGTGCCAGCAGTGTTCAGGGGCAAATCGAGCAGTACTTC CASSVQGQIEQYF
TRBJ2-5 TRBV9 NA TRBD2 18 TGTGCCAGCAGCGTAGTCCCCGGGGAGGCGGGGGGCCGAGAGACCCAGTACTTC CASSVVPGEAGGRETQYF
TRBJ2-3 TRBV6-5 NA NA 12 TGTGCCAGCAGTCCCAACACAGATACGCAGTATTTT CASSPNTDTQYF
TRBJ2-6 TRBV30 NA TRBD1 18 TGTGCCTGGAGCCCAAACAGGGGAGCACTCTCTGGGGCCAACGTCCTGACTTTC CAWSPNRGALSGANVLTF
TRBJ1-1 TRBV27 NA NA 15 TGTGCCAGCAGTTTCGATAGAACTTTGAACACTGAAGCTTTCTTT CASSFDRTLNTEAFF
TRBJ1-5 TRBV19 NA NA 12 TGTGCCAGTAGTATAACGGGACAGCCCCAGCATTTT CASSITGQPQHF
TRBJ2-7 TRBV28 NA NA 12 TGTGCCAGCAGCTACGGGAGACTCGAGCAGTACTTC CASSYGRLEQYF
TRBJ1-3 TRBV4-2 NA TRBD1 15 TGTGCCAGCAGCCAACCGGACAGGGAACTTAACACCATATATTTT CASSQPDRELNTIYF
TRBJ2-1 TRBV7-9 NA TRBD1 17 TGTGCCAGCAGCTTAGGCCGCCACACAGGGGGCGATGGAGGGCAGTTCTTC CASSLGRHTGGDGGQFF
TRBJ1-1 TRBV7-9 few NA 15 TGTGCCAGCAGCTCAGGACTTGGGGTGAACACTGAAGCTTTCTTT CASSSGLGVNTEAFF
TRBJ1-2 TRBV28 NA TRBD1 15 TGTGCCAGCAGTTTTTTCGCCACAGGGGGCAAGGACTACACCTTC CASSFFATGGKDYTF
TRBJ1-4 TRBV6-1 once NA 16 TGTGCCAGCAGTGAACCCCCGGGGACACACTATGAAAAACTGTTTTTT CASSEPPGTHYEKLFF
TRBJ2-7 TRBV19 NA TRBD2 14 TGTGCCAGTAGTATTAAACTAGCGGACTACGAGCAGTACTTC CASSIKLADYEQYF
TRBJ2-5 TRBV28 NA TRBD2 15 TGTGCCAGCAGGTTCGGGCTAGCGGGGGCCGAGACCCAGTACTTC CASRFGLAGAETQYF
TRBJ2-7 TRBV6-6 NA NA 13 TGTGCCAGCAGTTCTAGGAGCACCTACGAGCAGTACTTC CASSSRSTYEQYF
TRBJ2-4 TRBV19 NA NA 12 TGTGCCAGTAGTATAGGGGCCAGCTTTCAGTACTTC CASSIGASFQYF
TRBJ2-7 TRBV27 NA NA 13 TGTGCCAGCAGTTTATATTGGGGGGTCGAGCAGTACTTC CASSLYWGVEQYF